The TCR beta chain under discussion was sequenced for a study of identical twins listed by TCRdb under 2016. Notes on the research overall: TCR alpha and beta repertoires from monozygotic twins, unrelated adults of various ages and cord blood were deep-sequenced to test whether fetal clonotypes persist. To rule out contamination, the twin experiments were replicated at different times with different library preparation protocols.

All donors were healthy Caucasians. The researchers also sequenced three unrelated adults who were not twins: a male aged 18 to 30, a male aged 50 to 59, and a female aged 50 to 59. Using Miltenyi CD45RO+ enrichment and human naive T-cell isolation kits, memory (CD45RO+) and naive T cells were isolated from PBMC. Points on this clonotype: This receptor's antigen is unknown. The sample holds no much larger clone one base away, and base qualities are not on file.

As encoded in the germline V gene (reference sequence), CDR1 is LNHNV while CDR2 is YYDKDF. At the junction V is shortened by 0 bases and J by 7 bases; bases outside the gene matches: 5. The CDR3 holds 15 amino acids from the cysteine to the phenylalanine. The kept DNA is CDR3 alone, 45 bases in frame from the first base. The library relied on 5' RACE. Reads for this sample came from an Illumina HiSeq 2000. Template switching introduced a universal primer binding site; the final cDNA contained a unique molecular identifier, enabling accurate counting of TCR cDNA molecules. Specific primers in the conserved constant-segment region were used to synthesize first-strand cDNA for the TCR alpha and beta chains. To control for contamination, every cDNA library carried two barcodes: a SMART-Mk sample barcode plus Illumina barcodes. TruSeq adapter sequences along with Illumina sample barcodes were introduced in two successive PCR steps. The TCR alpha and beta cDNA libraries were sequenced on the Illumina HiSeq platform using custom primers. In the original analysis: Unique molecular identifiers were extracted from raw reads with MiGEC, and CDR3 positions were determined with MiXCR. Recombination models were inferred per individual with the repgenHMM and IGoR tools using an EM algorithm. The analysis of shared clonotypes was done with the tcR package in R, with sharing normalized by the product of cloneset sizes. To study raw recombination free of thymic and clonal selection effects, out-of-frame nonproductive sequences were analyzed. TCRdb cleaned the public reads at Q25 with fastp, built clones with MiXCR and kept in-frame beta chains. Rows matching on CDR3 protein sequence are summarized as one entry with the most common DNA and genes. TCRdb, not the authors, supplied the V and J calls. This sample gives around 670,000 distinct CDR3 sequences in total; around 6.1% of them show up just once. About 2% of the sample belongs to the ten largest clones.

Overall study results and their limits: Because the same donors could not be followed over many years, the conclusions depended on cross-sectional statistical analysis. Recombination models systematically underestimated out-of-frame TCR alpha sharing in monozygotic twins but agreed with sharing between unrelated individuals. Zero-insertion analyses could be partly confounded by invariant T cells such as MAIT and iNKT, although diverse VJ usage argued against such confounding for most clonotypes. A weaker excess of twin sharing was found in beta out-of-frame sequences because the signal-to-noise ratio was lowered by fewer shared sequences. Compared with coincidental sharing between unrelated individuals, out-of-frame TCR alpha sequences shared between twins showed an excess of sequences with low generation probability. Abundant cord blood beta clonotypes had fewer insertions, young adult naive repertoires showed a similar but weaker trend, and memory repertoires showed no such trend.

This clonotype was sampled from a man aged 18-30 years in good health. The sample was naive T cells sorted from blood. In the paper's terms, the cell subset or site label means: cells isolated with a human naive T-cell isolation kit. The rearranged segments are TRBV15 and TRBJ2-3; TRBD1 fits 9 bases in the junction. The CDR3: CATSRDRGTGNTQYF. The DNA reads as follows: TGTGCCACCAGCAGAGATCGCGGGACAGGGAATACGCAGTATTTT.